Listed here are 21 T cell receptor beta chains from one sample, sequenced in a study of PD-L1 blockade in urothelial cancer. Time point indicated: peripheral blood 6 weeks after treatment start. Profiled with immunoSEQ multiplex PCR; TCRdb holds only in-frame clones, not every one. The sample records fewer than 90,000 clones, 75% to 95% being singletons. Material: PBMCs, obtained around atezolizumab (anti-PD-L1) treatment. These receptors came from a woman older than 75 with urothelial cancer.

This clone was found once. The chain couples TRBV11-1 to TRBJ1-1; 8 bases are a match to TRBD1. The CDR3 totals 15 residues. Trimming took 8 bases from V and 3 from J; bases not matched to a gene: 11. Per the germline V gene, CDR1 is SGHAT and CDR2 is FQDESV (reference sequence). The CDR3 loop is CASHRGAFGDTEAFF. CDR3 nucleotides: TGTGCCAGCCACAGGGGGGCTTTCGGGGACACTGAAGCTTTCTTT.

The gene calls are TRBV7-2 and TRBJ2-5; possible D gene TRBD2, 6 bases. V lost 1 base and J 5 bases, leaving 14 bases between the germline ends. Germline values: CDR1 SGHTA, CDR2 FQGNSA. The CDR3 runs to 15 residues. The CDR3, as DNA: TGTGCCAGCAGCTTAGGAGGAGGGTCAGGCGAGACCCAGTACTTC. This sequence encodes CASSLGGGSGETQYF.

The chain employs TRBV6-1 and TRBJ1-1, with TRBD1 as a possible D gene (6 bases). Germline values: CDR1 MNHNS, CDR2 SASEGT. The V end was cut by 0 bases, the J end by 4 bases, with 9 bases between. This CDR3 region has 14 residues. DNA for the CDR3: TGTGCCAGCAGTGAAGCTCGAGGGGGCACTGAAGCTTTCTTT. Translation: CASSEARGGTEAFF.

This clone appeared a few times. The chain joins TRBV18 to TRBJ2-3; D perhaps matches TRBD1 (5 bases). V was trimmed by 2 bases and J by 6 bases, leaving 15 bases between them. Germline V gene lookup returns CDR1 KGHSH and CDR2 LQKENI. This CDR3 has 15 residues. For the CDR3, the DNA is TGTGCCAGCTCACCAACCCAGGGTAGTAGGGATACGCAGTATTTT. It specifies CASSPTQGSRDTQYF. Full variable domain (remainder filled in from reference TRBV18 and TRBJ2-3): NAGVMQNPRHLVRRRGQEARLRCSPMKGHSHVYWYRQLPEEGLKFMVYLQKENIIDESGMPKERFSAEFPKEGPSILRIQQVVRGDSAAYFCASSPTQGSRDTQYFGPGTRLTVL.

This clone has a single count. The chain recombines TRBV10-2 with TRBJ2-2; 12 positions match TRBD2. V was clipped by 6 bases and J by 5 bases; unmatched bases: 7. Germline loops: CDR1 WSHSY, CDR2 SAAADI. The CDR3 contains 16 residues. The CDR3 DNA is TGCGCCAGCAGGGGGGCCGGGACTAGCGGGACCGGGGAGCTGTTTTTT. Protein: CASRGAGTSGTGELFF.

This chain links TRBV30 with TRBJ1-1, with D perhaps matching TRBD1 (5 bases). CDR1 GTSNPN and CDR2 SVGIG come from the germline V gene (reference sequence). The ends were cut back, 4 bases at V and 3 bases at J, with 18 bases in the middle. This CDR3 has 15 amino acids. CDR3 in DNA: TGTGCCTGGAACACCGGATGGGGGGGGGACACTGAAGCTTTCTTT. It yields the protein CAWNTGWGGDTEAFF.

A word on this clone: No DNA is shown, since the ends of the CDR3 on it are uncertain; the CDR3 is the one TCRdb lists. The chain couples TRBV7-9 to TRBJ1-2; TRBD1, the table's D call, lacks a check against the DNA. The CDR3 is 13 residues long, counting both termini. Germline-derived CDR1 and CDR2 are SEHNR and FQNEAQ (reference sequence). CDR3 protein: CASSFGQGNWETF.

The rearrangement uses TRBV9 and TRBJ1-4; a possible D gene is TRBD1 (5 bases). The CDR3 is 15 residues long. CDR1 is SGDLS and CDR2 is YYNGEE in the germline V gene. Trimming removed 3 bases from V and 5 bases from J, with 14 bases in between. In DNA, the CDR3 is TGTGCCAGCAGCGAGCAGACAGCCCACAATGAAAAACTGTTTTTT. Amino acids: CASSEQTAHNEKLFF.

The gene calls are TRBV7-2 and TRBJ2-1, with 8 nucleotides matching TRBD2. The CDR3 consists of 15 residues. After removal of 5 bases from V and 7 bases from J, the junction contained 10 bases not matched to a gene. The germline CDR1 and CDR2 sequences are SGHTA and FQGNSA. CDR3: CASSGSGSRGNEQFF. The DNA for the CDR3 is TGTGCCAGCAGCGGCAGCGGGAGCCGGGGAAATGAGCAGTTCTTC.

This chain uses TRBV27 with TRBJ2-5; D remains unclear. Germline V gene lookup returns CDR1 MNHEY and CDR2 SMNVEV (reference sequence). The CDR3 totals 16 residues. V lost 0 bases and J 5 bases, leaving 16 bases between the germline ends. The CDR3 DNA reads as TGTGCCAGCAGTTTATCCCTCGTTAGCCTTCGGGAGACCCAGTACTTC. Its translation: CASSLSLVSLRETQYF.

This rearrangement joins TRBV5-1 to TRBJ1-1; D is undetermined. Germline lookup yields CDR1 SGHRS and CDR2 YFSETQ. The CDR3 is made up of 17 amino acids. Trimming took off 4 bases at V and 0 bases at J, with 19 bases between the two ends. This CDR3 is CASSRGADEFMNTEAFF. For the CDR3, the DNA is TGCGCCAGCAGCCGGGGAGCAGACGAGTTCATGAACACTGAAGCTTTCTTT.

V and J are TRBV6-6 and TRBJ2-7; the D gene is possibly TRBD2 (5 bases). The germline V gene has CDR1 MNHNY and CDR2 SVGAGI (reference sequence). The CDR3 extends over 15 amino acids. The V and J ends lost 0 bases and 3 bases respectively, with 12 bases between them. CDR3 coding DNA: TGTGCCAGCAGTTACTCGATGCCCAGCGGCTACGAGCAGTACTTC. Its protein is CASSYSMPSGYEQYF.

This clone was observed once. A read error may account for a junction end that differs from germline. The chain recombines TRBV7-9 with TRBJ2-1; 8 bases are shared with TRBD2. The CDR3 sequence is 11 residues long. Germline loops: CDR1 SEHNR, CDR2 FQNEAQ (reference sequence). CDR3 sequence (DNA): TGTGCCAGCAGCTTTGGACTAGCCGCTGTCTTC. It translates to CASSFGLAAVF.

The rearrangement uses TRBV5-1 and TRBJ1-3; unclear D gene. The V gene lost 2 bases and the J gene lost 0 bases, with 12 bases spanning the gap. This CDR3 contains 16 residues. Germline V CDR1 and CDR2: SGHRS, YFSETQ. DNA for the CDR3: TGCGCCAGCAGCTTAGGCGGAGCCTCCTCTGGAAACACCATATATTTT. It codes for CASSLGGASSGNTIYF.

This clone appeared once. The chain joins TRBV7-9 to TRBJ1-1, with D uncertain. Trimming left V 1 base short and J 2 bases short, with 14 bases between. CDR3 length: 16 amino acids. Germline V gives CDR1 SEHNR, CDR2 FQNEAQ (reference sequence). CDR3 sequence reads: CASSLVHLVANTEAFF. CDR3 DNA: TGTGCCAGCAGCTTAGTCCACCTAGTGGCAAACACTGAAGCTTTCTTT. The full variable domain, rest sourced from reference TRBV7-9 and TRBJ1-1, is DTGVSQNPRHKITKRGQNVTFRCDPISEHNRLYWYRQTLGQGPEFLTYFQNEAQLEKSRLLSDRFSAERPKGSFSTLEIQRTEQGDSAMYLCASSLVHLVANTEAFFGQGTRLTVV.

V and J are TRBV18 and TRBJ2-3; maybe TRBD2 (6 bases). The CDR3 consists of 15 residues. Per germline, CDR1 KGHSH and CDR2 LQKENI. V lost 3 bases and J 1 base, leaving 11 bases between the germline ends. The CDR3 region is CASSPGLDGTDTQYF. The DNA of the CDR3 is TGTGCCAGCTCACCGGGACTGGACGGCACAGATACGCAGTATTTT.

The chain is built from TRBV7-9 and TRBJ2-7, with TRBD1 matching 10 bases. The CDR3 covers 18 residues. J gave up 4 bases and V 5 bases, and 17 bases lay outside the gene matches. Germline V CDR1 and CDR2: SEHNR, FQNEAQ (reference sequence). The CDR3 loop reads CASSQMEADRGRFYEQYF. DNA for the CDR3: TGTGCCAGCAGCCAAATGGAGGCCGACAGGGGGCGATTTTACGAGCAGTACTTC. Supplemented by reference TRBV7-9 and TRBJ2-7, the full variable domain reads DTGVSQNPRHKITKRGQNVTFRCDPISEHNRLYWYRQTLGQGPEFLTYFQNEAQLEKSRLLSDRFSAERPKGSFSTLEIQRTEQGDSAMYLCASSQMEADRGRFYEQYFGPGTRLTVT.

The chain is built from TRBV19 and TRBJ2-3; D is undetermined. V lost 6 bases to trimming and J lost 1 base, with 8 bases between them. Germline CDR1 is LNHDA and CDR2 is SQIVND (reference sequence). The CDR3 extends over 13 amino acids. The CDR3 DNA follows: TGTGCCAGTAGCGACACAGGCACAGATACGCAGTATTTT. Its translation is CASSDTGTDTQYF.

This sequence joins TRBV19 and TRBJ1-2; TRBD1 agrees at 7 bases. V lost 7 bases and J lost 3; bases outside the gene matches: 8. The CDR3 is 14 residues long. Germline V gene lookup returns CDR1 LNHDA and CDR2 SQIVND (reference sequence). CDR3 in amino acids: CASTRGQADYGYTF. The CDR3 DNA follows: TGTGCCAGTACCCGAGGACAGGCTGACTATGGCTACACCTTC.

This rearrangement joins TRBV19 to TRBJ2-5, with 7 bases identical to TRBD2. Germline CDR1 and CDR2: LNHDA and SQIVND (reference sequence). CDR3 length: 15 residues. J gave up 9 bases and V 5 bases, and 15 bases lay outside the gene matches. The CDR3 nucleotides are TGTGCCAGTAGTGCCCTCTTGAGCGGGACGCGGGCCCAGTACTTC. It codes for CASSALLSGTRAQYF.

The rearrangement links TRBV10-3 to TRBJ2-2; D is possibly TRBD1 (5 bases). V shed 6 bases and J shed 2 bases, with 37 bases lying between them. CDR3 size: 23 residues. Germline V gene data show CDR1 as ENHRY and CDR2 as SYGVKD. The CDR3 sequence: CAISVGPAGRSRILTTNTGELFF. The CDR3 DNA follows: TGTGCCATCAGCGTGGGGCCCGCAGGGCGGTCTCGAATATTAACTACCAACACCGGGGAGCTGTTTTTT.